This passage covers 13 T cell receptor beta chains from one sample sequenced in a study of graft-versus-host responses after intestinal transplantation. Generated by immunoSEQ multiplex PCR, the TCRdb table keeps only in-frame clones and is missing some. Altogether 15,000 to 20,000 clones are present, 75% to 85% being singletons, with the ten largest covering about 20%. The authors processed graft tissue to release intraepithelial and lamina propria lymphocytes. The sequencing here drew on ileum tissue, taken just over 100 days after intestinal transplant. Every receptor here comes from a human patient who received an intestinal transplant, so some T cells may come from the graft donor.

This clone was recorded a few times. The gene calls are TRBV18 and TRBJ2-7; a possible D gene is TRBD2 (5 bases). This CDR3 spans 15 amino acids. CDR1 is KGHSH and CDR2 is LQKENI in the germline V gene. Trimming took off 6 bases at V and 0 bases at J, with 15 bases between the two ends. The CDR3 DNA sequence: TGTGCCAGCTCCCTAACGCAGGCGGGCTCCTACGAGCAGTACTTC. It specifies CASSLTQAGSYEQYF. Together with reference TRBV18 and TRBJ2-7, the CDR3 gives the full variable domain: NAGVMQNPRHLVRRRGQEARLRCSPMKGHSHVYWYRQLPEEGLKFMVYLQKENIIDESGMPKERFSAEFPKEGPSILRIQQVVRGDSAAYFCASSLTQAGSYEQYFGPGTRLTVT.

A few counts support this clone. The V call is TRBV28, the J call TRBJ2-7, with TRBD2 matching over 8 bases. CDR1 is MDHEN and CDR2 is SYDVKM in the germline V gene. J gave up 4 bases and V 2 bases, and 16 bases lay outside the gene matches. This CDR3 has 18 amino acids. CDR3 sequence: CASSLPSFSGARLYEQYF. In nucleotides, the CDR3 is TGTGCCAGCAGTTTACCGTCCTTTAGCGGGGCTAGGTTGTACGAGCAGTACTTC.

The chain links TRBV7-9 to TRBJ1-2; 7 positions match TRBD1. V shed 4 bases and J 4 bases; nucleotides not matched to a gene: 6. The CDR3 contains 14 residues. Germline V lookup: CDR1 SEHNR, CDR2 FQNEAQ (reference sequence). CDR3 bases: TGTGCCAGCAGCTCGGAGGGGGCTGGCTATGGCTACACCTTC. The encoded protein is CASSSEGAGYGYTF.

This clone was recorded once. The chain joins TRBV28 to TRBJ2-6, with D possibly matching TRBD2 (5 bases). Trimming removed 3 bases at V and 11 bases at J, with 5 bases between. This CDR3 is built from 11 residues. The germline V gene encodes CDR1 MDHEN and CDR2 SYDVKM. For the CDR3, the DNA is TGTGCCAGCAGTTTGAGGGACGTCCTGACTTTC. The encoded protein is CASSLRDVLTF.

CDR3 amino acids: CAISDRLVATDTQYF. The CDR3 DNA follows: TGTGCCATCAGTGATAGGCTAGTGGCGACAGATACGCAGTATTTT. V is TRBV10-3 and J is TRBJ2-3; D uncertain. The CDR3 has 15 amino acids. V lost 3 bases and J lost 3, with 13 bases in between. CDR1 and CDR2 from the germline V gene are ENHRY and SYGVKD.

The chain joins TRBV7-4 to TRBJ1-2, with D possibly TRBD1 on 5 matching bases. The V gene's germline CDR1 is SGHVT and CDR2 SQSDAQ. The CDR3 runs 16 residues. The germline V and J ends were trimmed by 6 bases and 4 bases, with 21 bases remaining between them. The CDR3 DNA sequence: TGTGCCAGCAGACACCCGGGGGACGGATCCTCCTATGGCTACACCTTC. Amino acid sequence: CASRHPGDGSSYGYTF.

This chain uses TRBV28 with TRBJ1-6, with D tentatively TRBD1 (5 bases). Looked up from germline, CDR1 is MDHEN and CDR2 is SYDVKM. V shed 1 base and J shed 0 bases, with 13 bases lying between them. The CDR3 is made up of 18 amino acids. The CDR3, as DNA: TGTGCCAGCAGTTTATATGGGGACGGTAGCTCCTATAATTCACCCCTCCACTTT. It is translated as CASSLYGDGSSYNSPLHF.

This sequence joins TRBV7-2 and TRBJ2-7; no reliable D call. CDR3 size: 16 residues. V was cut by 1 base and J by 0 bases, with 13 bases left in between. In germline, CDR1 is SGHTA, CDR2 FQGNSA. CDR3 sequence reads: CASSLVVWVPSYEQYF. Here the CDR3 DNA reads TGTGCCAGCAGCTTAGTAGTATGGGTACCCTCCTACGAGCAGTACTTC. The variable domain in full, completed from reference TRBV7-2 and TRBJ2-7, reads GAGVSQSPSNKVTEKGKDVELRCDPISGHTALYWYRQSLGQGLEFLIYFQGNSAPDKSGLPSDRFSAERTGGSVSTLTIQRTQQEDSAVYLCASSLVVWVPSYEQYFGPGTRLTVT.

This chain joins TRBV23-1 and TRBJ2-5; D is uncertain. TRBV23-1 is an ORF, with its function uncertain. This CDR3 region has 14 residues. Trimming took 2 bases from V and 1 from J, leaving 8 bases between them. The CDR3 loop is CASSQGRLQETQYF. As DNA, the CDR3 is TGCGCCAGCAGTCAAGGACGGCTCCAAGAGACCCAGTACTTC.

There are a few counts of this clone. The V and J genes are TRBV5-1 and TRBJ2-3; D remains unclear. From germline, CDR1 is SGHRS and CDR2 YFSETQ. V was clipped by 0 bases and J by 1 base, with 12 bases between them. There are 16 residues in the CDR3. The CDR3: CASSLEAAKGTDTQYF. For the CDR3, the DNA is TGCGCCAGCAGCTTGGAAGCTGCCAAGGGCACAGATACGCAGTATTTT.

The chain joins TRBV19 to TRBJ2-1; 12 positions match TRBD2. Germline V gives CDR1 LNHDA, CDR2 SQIVND (reference sequence). The CDR3 totals 14 residues. With V trimmed by 5 bases and J by 15 bases, 11 bases remained unmatched. In nucleotides, the CDR3 is TGTGCCAGTAGTTCCAAAGGGACTAGCGGGCCACCGTTCTTC. Translation gives CASSSKGTSGPPFF.

V usage is TRBV28 and J usage is TRBJ2-2; D unresolved. V shed 2 bases and J shed 4 bases, with 8 bases lying between them. Germline CDR1 MDHEN, CDR2 SYDVKM. This CDR3 contains 14 residues. In nucleotides, the CDR3 is TGTGCCAGCAGTTTACTTATCCTCACCGGGGAGCTGTTTTTT. This sequence encodes CASSLLILTGELFF. Full variable domain (remainder filled in from reference TRBV28 and TRBJ2-2): DVKVTQSSRYLVKRTGEKVFLECVQDMDHENMFWYRQDPGLGLRLIYFSYDVKMKEKGDIPEGYSVSREKKERFSLILESASTNQTSMYLCASSLLILTGELFFGEGSRLTVL.

This chain connects TRBV23-1 to TRBJ2-7; D may match TRBD1 or TRBD2 (6 bases each). TRBV23-1 is annotated as an ORF whose role is uncertain. V lost 0 bases, J lost 0 bases, and 15 bases lay in between. There are 17 residues in the CDR3. CDR3 DNA sequence: TGCGCCAGCAGTCAATCGGTGGGGGGCGATCGCTCCTACGAGCAGTACTTC. Its protein is CASSQSVGGDRSYEQYF.